A selection of T cell receptor beta chains follows, all from one sample in a study of immune evolution from preneoplasia to lung adenocarcinoma. Assay used: immunoSEQ multiplex PCR; TCRdb lists only in-frame clones, some missing. The sample includes around 9,100 clones, roughly four fifths seen only once; the top ten take under 3.5%. Sequenced input: FFPE lung adenocarcinoma in situ tissue. These receptors all stem from an older person with lung adenocarcinoma. CDR3s include the opening cysteine and the closing phenylalanine or tryptophan. The order of the fields is V gene, D gene, clone size, J gene, CDR3 DNA, CDR3 protein. A D gene is named only where the DNA matches it firmly. The size of a clone is reported for some rows only, either as once, few or many, or as a class for expanded clones.

V: TRBV28
D: -
size: -
J: TRBJ2-1
DNA: TGTGCCAGCAGCCAGGAGTACAATGAGCAGTTCTTC
CDR3: CASSQEYNEQFF

V: TRBV5-4
D: -
size: -
J: TRBJ1-1
DNA: TGTGCCAGCAGCTTGGGACAGGTTCCGAACACTGAAGCTTTCTTT
CDR3: CASSLGQVPNTEAFF

V: TRBV2
D: TRBD1
size: -
J: TRBJ2-7
DNA: TGTGCCAGCAGAGGGGGCTCCGAGCAGTACTTC
CDR3: CASRGGSEQYF

V: TRBV18
D: -
size: -
J: TRBJ2-2
DNA: TGTGCCAGCTCAACGCACAGGGAGTTACACCGGGGAGCTGTTTTT
CDR3: CASSTHRELHRGAVF

V: TRBV28
D: -
size: -
J: TRBJ2-5
DNA: TGTGCCAGCAGTTTATGGGGTCGCAGGGGGGATGGGGAGACCCAGTACTTC
CDR3: CASSLWGRRGDGETQYF

V: TRBV27
D: TRBD2
size: -
J: TRBJ2-2
DNA: TGTGCCAGCAGTTTATCCGGGGGGGCCAGGCCCGGGGAGCTGTTTTTT
CDR3: CASSLSGGARPGELFF

V: TRBV25-1
D: TRBD1
size: -
J: TRBJ1-4
DNA: TGTGCCAGCAGTGCATTATCCGGGACAGTTCCTGAAAAACTGTTTTTT
CDR3: CASSALSGTVPEKLFF

V: TRBV7-9
D: -
size: -
J: TRBJ2-7
DNA: TGTGCCAGCAGCCCTAGGGGGGGCACCAACTACGAGCAGTACTTC
CDR3: CASSPRGGTNYEQYF

V: TRBV7-9
D: TRBD2
size: once
J: TRBJ2-7
DNA: TGTGCCAGCTTAGGGGCTAGCGGGAGAGTCTTGTACTTC
CDR3: CASLGASGRVLYF

V: TRBV6-5
D: TRBD1
size: -
J: TRBJ2-7
DNA: TGTGCCAGCAGTTCCGCCGGGACAGGGGGCTTCTACGAGCAGTACTTC
CDR3: CASSSAGTGGFYEQYF

V: TRBV19
D: TRBD2
size: -
J: TRBJ2-1
DNA: TGTGCCAGTAGGAGTATAGGGCGGGGGTACAATGAGCAGTTCTTC
CDR3: CASRSIGRGYNEQFF

V: TRBV2
D: TRBD1
size: -
J: TRBJ1-5
DNA: TGTGCCAGCAGTGTTGAGGGGGCCGGCCAGCCCCAGCATTTT
CDR3: CASSVEGAGQPQHF

V: TRBV29-1
D: TRBD1
size: -
J: TRBJ2-7
DNA: TGCAGCGTTGAAGGAGGACAGGGGGCGCGGTACGAGCAGTACTTC
CDR3: CSVEGGQGARYEQYF

V: TRBV9
D: -
size: -
J: TRBJ1-2
DNA: TGTGCCAGCAGCCGAGAACAGGGAGGGAGCTACACCTTC
CDR3: CASSREQGGSYTF

V: TRBV19
D: TRBD2
size: -
J: TRBJ2-3
DNA: TGTGCCAGCTCTAGCGGGGCAGCTAGCACAGATACGCAGTATTTT
CDR3: CASSSGAASTDTQYF

V: TRBV9
D: TRBD2
size: -
J: TRBJ2-1
DNA: TGTGCCAGCAGCGTAGTTCCCCTAGCGGGGAACAATGAGCAGTTCTTC
CDR3: CASSVVPLAGNNEQFF

V: TRBV19
D: TRBD1
size: -
J: TRBJ1-5
DNA: TGTGCCAGTACCACACAGGGGCGAACCGGGCAGCCCCAGCATTTT
CDR3: CASTTQGRTGQPQHF

V: TRBV6-1
D: -
size: -
J: TRBJ2-7
DNA: TGTGCCGGCAGTGCTATTGGTGTTCTAAACGAGCAGTACTTC
CDR3: CAGSAIGVLNEQYF

V: TRBV7-9
D: TRBD1
size: -
J: TRBJ2-6
DNA: TGTGCCAGCAGTTACGGACAGGCCAGCTCTGGGGCCAACGTCCTGACTTTC
CDR3: CASSYGQASSGANVLTF

V: TRBV7-8
D: -
size: -
J: TRBJ1-1
DNA: TGTGCCAGCAGCTTAGATCAGGGCCTGAACACTGAAGCTTTCTTT
CDR3: CASSLDQGLNTEAFF

V: TRBV30
D: -
size: -
J: TRBJ1-1
DNA: TGTGCCTGGAGTGCTGGAACTGAAGAAGCTTTCTTT
CDR3: CAWSAGTEEAFF

V: TRBV6-5
D: TRBD1
size: -
J: TRBJ1-5
DNA: TGTGCCAGCAGCCCCCGTACAGGGGTGGCTCAGCCCCAGCATTTT
CDR3: CASSPRTGVAQPQHF

V: TRBV5-1
D: -
size: -
J: TRBJ2-3
DNA: TGCGCCAGCAGCTTGAACCAGGGGCGTACAGATACGCAGTATTTT
CDR3: CASSLNQGRTDTQYF

V: TRBV19
D: -
size: -
J: TRBJ1-1
DNA: TGTGCCAGTAGTATAAGTCGGACAGCCAACACTGAAGCTTTCTTT
CDR3: CASSISRTANTEAFF

V: TRBV5-1
D: TRBD2
size: -
J: TRBJ2-3
DNA: TGCGCCAGCAGCGGGAGGACTAGCTCTTGGGGGGCAGATACGCAGTATTTT
CDR3: CASSGRTSSWGADTQYF

V: TRBV21-1
D: -
size: -
J: TRBJ2-1
DNA: -
CDR3: CASRVPDRIFWQFF

V: TRBV6-5
D: -
size: -
J: TRBJ2-7
DNA: TGTGCCAGCAGTCTGATAGCCAGCTCCTACGAGCAGTACTTC
CDR3: CASSLIASSYEQYF

V: TRBV19
D: -
size: -
J: TRBJ2-5
DNA: TGTGCCAGTAGTCAAAAAGGGGGTTATACGGGGGAGACCCAGTACTTC
CDR3: CASSQKGGYTGETQYF

V: TRBV6-4
D: TRBD2
size: few
J: TRBJ2-3
DNA: TGTGCCAGCAGCCGGCGACTAGCGACAGATACGCAGTATTTT
CDR3: CASSRRLATDTQYF

V: TRBV7-2
D: TRBD1
size: -
J: TRBJ2-1
DNA: TGTGCCAGCAGCTTAATTGGGACAGGGGCTCATGAGCAGTTCTTC
CDR3: CASSLIGTGAHEQFF

V: TRBV28
D: -
size: -
J: TRBJ1-1
DNA: TGTGCCAGCAGTTTAGTGGTCGGGGGGAAGGGAACTGAAGCTTTCTTT
CDR3: CASSLVVGGKGTEAFF

V: TRBV10-2
D: -
size: few
J: TRBJ1-1
DNA: TGCGCCAGCAGACCGGGACGGGAAAACACTGAAGCTTTCTTT
CDR3: CASRPGRENTEAFF

V: TRBV7-9
D: -
size: -
J: TRBJ2-2
DNA: TGTGCCAGCAGCCTAATCCAGGGTGCCGGGGAGCTGTTTTTT
CDR3: CASSLIQGAGELFF

V: TRBV6-4
D: TRBD2
size: -
J: TRBJ2-3
DNA: TGTGCCAGCAGTTCCGTAGCGAGCCTAGCGGGGCGTCCTAGCACAGATACGCAGTATTTT
CDR3: CASSSVASLAGRPSTDTQYF

V: TRBV6-6
D: -
size: few
J: TRBJ1-2
DNA: TGTGCCAGCAGTTACTCGAGTTCGTCGGGGGGGTATGGCTACACCTTC
CDR3: CASSYSSSSGGYGYTF

V: TRBV5-1
D: -
size: -
J: TRBJ1-2
DNA: TGCGCCAGCAGCTTAGGGTTTGGGTCCCTTAACTATGGCTACACCTTC
CDR3: CASSLGFGSLNYGYTF

V: TRBV14
D: TRBD1
size: -
J: TRBJ1-2
DNA: TGTGCCAGCAGCCAAGACCGGACAGGGAGGAGTGGCTACACCTTC
CDR3: CASSQDRTGRSGYTF

V: TRBV5-4
D: -
size: -
J: TRBJ1-2
DNA: TGTGCCAGCAGCTTGAATTGGGAATATGGCTACACCTTC
CDR3: CASSLNWEYGYTF

V: TRBV7-2
D: TRBD1
size: -
J: TRBJ1-5
DNA: TGTGCCAGCAGCACTCAACAGGGGAATCAGCCCCAGCATTTT
CDR3: CASSTQQGNQPQHF

V: TRBV12-5
D: TRBD1
size: -
J: TRBJ2-4
DNA: TGTGCTAGTGGTTCGGGACAGGGGGAGTACATTCAGTACTTC
CDR3: CASGSGQGEYIQYF

V: TRBV28
D: -
size: -
J: TRBJ2-7
DNA: TGTGCCAGCAGTTTTAAGGTGGGTTGGGGAGGACACACCTACGAGCAGTACTTC
CDR3: CASSFKVGWGGHTYEQYF

V: TRBV28
D: -
size: -
J: TRBJ1-5
DNA: TGTGCCAGCAGATTTGATCAGGCTCGGTCCCAGCATTTT
CDR3: CASRFDQARSQHF

V: TRBV19
D: -
size: -
J: TRBJ1-2
DNA: TGTGCCAGTAGTGCCATCCCGGGAGTAAACAACTATGGCTACACCTTC
CDR3: CASSAIPGVNNYGYTF

V: TRBV6-1
D: -
size: -
J: TRBJ1-2
DNA: TGTGCCAGCAGTGAAGCCGGCTATGGCTACACCTTC
CDR3: CASSEAGYGYTF

V: TRBV30
D: TRBD2
size: few
J: TRBJ2-3
DNA: TGTGCCTGGAGTGAGACTAGCGGGAGAGTTATAGGAGATACGCAGTATTTT
CDR3: CAWSETSGRVIGDTQYF